Included here is one T cell receptor beta chain sequence, with context. It lacks a known antigen. Base qualities are missing; no much larger clone stands one base away. Libraries were built with the immunoSEQ multiplex PCR assay. Here the immuneACCESS table is served through TCRdb, limited to in-frame sequences with V and J called. Missing clones are a known gap in these copies; in checked studies unresolved V genes cover under half, and the rest lacks a known reason. Present in this sample are 3,500 to 4,500 clones, around four fifths of which were seen just once. 14% of the sample is held by the ten biggest clonotypes. The data belong to a study of chemoradiotherapy in HPV16-positive cancers (dated by TCRdb to the early 2020s). Study-wide context: Candidate HPV-specific T-cell clones and common TCR motifs were defined by functional T-cell assays performed on cells from two HPV16-positive patients. The study asked whether T-cell immunity against the HPV oncoproteins E6 and E7 changes during chemoradiotherapy and whether it affects survival. TCR repertoires from 86 patients with HPV-related cancers were then used to track the candidate HPV-specific TCRs and motifs. Study-wide conclusions, independent of this receptor: Expansion of candidate HPV-specific clones and E7-related TCR motifs was observed in the tumor microenvironment during treatment, whereas no such expansion was observed for non-HPV-specific T cells. Improved recurrence-free survival in HPV16-positive patients was associated with expansion of HPV-responsive T cells during chemoradiotherapy. The functional definition of HPV-specific T cells came from only a couple of HPV16-positive patients, and the survival association was reported for HPV16-positive patients.

Repertoires were sampled repeatedly over the course of chemoradiotherapy, so clonal expansion could be followed in the tumor microenvironment. Sequences SNHLY (CDR1) and FYNNEI (CDR2) are obtained from the germline V gene. V is pruned by 5 bases and J by 0 bases, leaving 13 bases of the junction without a gene match. Reading from cysteine to phenylalanine, the CDR3 counts 18 amino acids. CDR3 DNA is the only sequence kept; it has 54 bases, read in frame from the first base. This receptor was identified in a human donor with HPV-associated anogenital cancer. The V and J genes are TRBV2 and TRBJ2-1, with 7 junctional bases fitting TRBD2. This sample was taken from a patient who underwent chemoradiotherapy. The CDR3 loop reads CASSLRLASTSSYNEQFF. The DNA sequence is TGTGCCAGCAGTTTGAGACTAGCTTCCACCAGCTCCTACAATGAGCAGTTCTTC.